A single sample is the source of the 22 T cell receptor beta chains below, sequenced in a study of early T cells in non-severe SARS-CoV-2 infection. A single record per CDR3 protein comes from TCRdb applying MiXCR to the 5' RACE reads. The sample holds more than 70,000 distinct CDR3 sequences, roughly 12% seen once. The specimen was whole blood. Every receptor here comes from an adult who was a healthcare worker with PCR-confirmed SARS-CoV-2 infection or an uninfected control (not recorded which).

This clonotype was detected many times. The chain joins TRBV10-3 to TRBJ2-5, with D possibly TRBD1 on 5 matching bases. CDR1 ENHRY and CDR2 SYGVKD come from the germline V gene. This CDR3 is 13 amino acids long. Trimming removed 6 bases at V and 6 bases at J, with 14 bases between. The CDR3 spells CAISPTETQTQYF. The CDR3, as DNA: TGTGCCATCAGCCCGACAGAGACACAGACCCAGTACTTC.

This clonotype has more than one count but fewer than ten. As DNA, the CDR3 is TGTGCCACCAGCCCGGGACAGGGCTTGGAGCAGTTCTTC. This codes for CATSPGQGLEQFF. V is TRBV15 and J is TRBJ2-1, with 9 bases that match TRBD1. CDR1 and CDR2 from the germline V gene are LNHNV and YYDKDF (reference sequence). The CDR3 length is 13 residues. V gave up 5 bases and J gave up 10 bases; unmatched junction bases: 6.

The chain combines TRBV7-2 with TRBJ2-4; D is undetermined. CDR1 is SGHTA and CDR2 is FQGNSA in the germline V gene. CDR3 length: 14 amino acids. Trimming left V 2 bases short and J 3 bases short, with 8 bases between. For the CDR3, the DNA is TGTGCCAGCAGCTTACAGGCTAACAAAAACATTCAGTACTTC. Translated: CASSLQANKNIQYF.

As regards this clonotype: A much larger clone is a single base away; this may be a read error. V is TRBV6-6 and J is TRBJ2-3; D may be TRBD2 (6 bases). Germline values: CDR1 MNHNY, CDR2 SVGAGI (reference sequence). V dropped 8 bases and J dropped 5 bases, with 14 bases sitting between them. This CDR3 has 13 amino acids. The CDR3 reads CASAEGRIDTQYF. The CDR3 coding sequence is TGTGCCAGCGCGGAGGGCCGGATAGATACGCAGTATTTT.

This clonotype was seen a handful of times. The chain is built from TRBV20-1 and TRBJ1-1; TRBD1 matches 8 bases. V lost 0 bases to trimming and J lost 1 base; unmatched junction nucleotides: 1. CDR3 length equals 14 residues. The germline gives CDR1 DFQATT, CDR2 SNEGSKA (reference sequence). Here the CDR3 reads CSARDDRGNTEAFF. DNA for the CDR3: TGCAGTGCTAGAGACGACAGGGGGAACACTGAAGCTTTCTTT.

The gene calls are TRBV4-3 and TRBJ2-1, with D hard to call. CDR1 and CDR2 from the germline V gene are LGHNA and YSLEER. This CDR3 has 11 residues. Trimming removed 0 bases at V and 10 bases at J, with 4 bases between. CDR3 in amino acids: CASSQEREQFF. As DNA, the CDR3 is TGCGCCAGCAGCCAAGAGAGGGAGCAGTTCTTC.

This clonotype was recorded many times. The chain uses TRBV11-2 and TRBJ2-6; D uncertain. CDR1 is SGHAT and CDR2 is FQNNGV in the germline V gene. This CDR3 has 17 residues. Trimming removed 0 bases from V and 0 bases from J, with 9 bases in between. CDR3 in amino acids: CASSLDLGNSGANVLTF. The DNA for the CDR3 is TGTGCCAGCAGCTTAGATCTCGGCAACTCTGGGGCCAACGTCCTGACTTTC.

In regard to this clonotype: A much larger clone sits a single nucleotide away, making a read error possible. V is TRBV7-2 and J is TRBJ2-7; unclear D gene. This CDR3 is built from 12 residues. V was clipped by 7 bases and J by 3 bases, with 10 bases between them. In germline, CDR1 is SGHTA, CDR2 FQGNSA. The CDR3 here is CASTPLFYEQYF. The CDR3 nucleotides are TGTGCCAGCACCCCCCTATTCTACGAGCAGTACTTC. Filled out from reference TRBV7-2 and TRBJ2-7, the complete variable domain reads GAGVSQSPSNKVTEKGKDVELRCDPISGHTALYWYRQSLGQGLEFLIYFQGNSAPDKSGLPSDRFSAERTGGSVSTLTIQRTQQEDSAVYLCASTPLFYEQYFGPGTRLTVT.

This clonotype has just a few counts. The V call is TRBV20-1, the J call TRBJ1-1; D is uncertain. Germline loops: CDR1 DFQATT, CDR2 SNEGSKA (reference sequence). V gave up 0 bases and J gave up 0 bases, with 5 bases separating them. The CDR3 covers 13 residues. The CDR3 is CSAREALNTEAFF. DNA of the CDR3: TGCAGTGCTAGAGAGGCCCTGAACACTGAAGCTTTCTTT.

The chain uses TRBV7-6 and TRBJ2-3, with D perhaps TRBD2 (6 bases). Trimming took 1 base from V and 6 from J, leaving 11 bases between them. CDR1 SGHVS and CDR2 FNYEAQ come from the germline V gene. This CDR3 is built from 14 residues. The DNA for the CDR3 is TGTGCCAGCAGCTTAGAGGCGGGGAGGGATACGCAGTATTTT. Translation: CASSLEAGRDTQYF.

The chain combines TRBV20-1 with TRBJ2-1; TRBD2 agrees at 7 bases. Germline V lookup: CDR1 DFQATT, CDR2 SNEGSKA (reference sequence). The V gene end was trimmed by 1 base and the J gene end by 3 bases; junction bases not matched to a gene: 6. The CDR3 has 15 residues. For the CDR3, the DNA is TGCAGTGCTAGAGCAATTCTAGCGGACTACAATGAGCAGTTCTTC. This translates into CSARAILADYNEQFF.

This clonotype turned up a few times. CDR3 sequence (DNA): TGTGCCAGCAGTCCCGGTGGAGGAGTTTATCAGCCCCAGCATTTT. This sequence encodes CASSPGGGVYQPQHF. The V and J genes are TRBV12-3 or TRBV12-4 and TRBJ1-5; D is uncertain. Trimming took 5 bases from V and 5 from J, leaving 16 bases between them. The length of the CDR3 is 15 residues.

Here the CDR3 DNA reads TGTGCCAGCAGTGAAACAGGGACTAGTCACAATGAGCAGTTCTTC. Translation gives CASSETGTSHNEQFF. V is TRBV2 and J is TRBJ2-1; TRBD2 matches at 8 bases. CDR1 is SNHLY, CDR2 FYNNEI, per germline. The CDR3 contains 15 residues. The V and J ends lost 2 bases and 5 bases, in that order; junction bases with no gene match: 5.

In its sample, this clonotype was seen many times. The V and J genes are TRBV25-1 and TRBJ2-5, with 8 bases fitting TRBD1. Per germline, CDR1 MGHDK and CDR2 SYGVNS. CDR3 length equals 16 residues. Trimming removed 3 bases from V and 2 bases from J; junction bases left unmatched: 8. The CDR3 nucleotides read TGTGCCAGCAGTGATGGGACAGGACGCCCTCAAGAGACCCAGTACTTC. Translated: CASSDGTGRPQETQYF.

This rearrangement joins TRBV20-1 to TRBJ1-1; no firm D call. The CDR3 has 11 residues. V shed 4 bases and J shed 5 bases, with 8 bases lying between them. Germline V gives CDR1 DFQATT, CDR2 SNEGSKA (reference sequence). The CDR3 reads CSAKRMTEAFF. The CDR3 coding sequence is TGCAGTGCTAAGCGGATGACTGAAGCTTTCTTT.

The rearrangement uses TRBV12-3 or TRBV12-4 and TRBJ2-2; D call uncertain. Trimming removed 2 bases from V and 10 bases from J, with 8 bases in between. CDR3 size: 12 residues. CDR3 nucleotide sequence: TGTGCCAGCAGTTTATGGCAGGAGGAGCTGTTTTTT. It is translated as CASSLWQEELFF.

This clonotype was detected only once. The chain links TRBV14 to TRBJ2-7, with D uncertain. Trimming stripped 2 bases from V and 3 bases from J, with 8 bases between. This CDR3 contains 13 residues. Germline CDR1 is SGHDN and CDR2 is FVKESK. CDR3 residues: CASSQKRNYEQYF. Here the CDR3 DNA reads TGTGCCAGCAGCCAAAAAAGAAACTACGAGCAGTACTTC. Variable domain in full (rest from reference TRBV14 and TRBJ2-7): EAGVTQFPSHSVIEKGQTVTLRCDPISGHDNLYWYRRVMGKEIKFLLHFVKESKQDESGMPNNRFLAERTGGTYSTLKVQPAELEDSGVYFCASSQKRNYEQYFGPGTRLTVT.

In its sample, this clonotype was seen many times. The V and J genes are TRBV4-2 and TRBJ2-2; 12 bases fit TRBD2. Unmatched junction bases numbered 8, after V lost 5 bases and J lost 4 bases. Looked up from germline, CDR1 is LGHNA and CDR2 is YNFKEQ. The CDR3 spans 17 residues. The CDR3 nucleotides are TGTGCCAGCAGCACCCGACTAGCGGGAGAGGGCACCGGGGAGCTGTTTTTT. Translation gives CASSTRLAGEGTGELFF.

This clonotype was detected only a few times. V and J are TRBV19 and TRBJ2-2; D not certain. Germline V gives CDR1 LNHDA, CDR2 SQIVND (reference sequence). This CDR3 is built from 14 residues. V dropped 1 base and J dropped 1 base, with 4 bases sitting between them. The DNA of the CDR3 is TGTGCCAGTAGTATAGCGAGGAACACCGGGGAGCTGTTTTTT. Its protein product is CASSIARNTGELFF.

V is TRBV29-1 and J is TRBJ1-2; D might be TRBD1 (5 bases). Germline CDR1 reads SQVTM; CDR2 reads ANQGSEA. Trimming pared 6 bases from V and 7 bases from J, leaving 18 bases between. This CDR3 comprises 13 residues. CDR3 amino acids: CSVADTRGAGYTF. CDR3 nucleotides: TGCAGCGTCGCCGACACGAGGGGAGCTGGCTACACCTTC.

The gene calls are TRBV13 and TRBJ2-5, with D uncertain. V gave up 4 bases and J gave up 0 bases, with 9 bases separating them. CDR3 length: 14 residues. Germline V lookup: CDR1 PRHDT, CDR2 FYEKMQ (reference sequence). In DNA, the CDR3 is TGTGCCAGCAGCTCTCCCCCGTACCAAGAGACCCAGTACTTC. Amino acid sequence: CASSSPPYQETQYF.

This clonotype was detected only a few times. This chain links TRBV11-1 with TRBJ1-1, with D maybe TRBD1 (5 bases). CDR3 size: 13 residues. Per the germline V gene, CDR1 is SGHAT and CDR2 is FQDESV (reference sequence). The germline V and J ends were trimmed by 5 bases and 4 bases, with 11 bases remaining between them. In DNA form, the CDR3 reads TGTGCCAGCAGCCGAGGACATCGCACTGAAGCTTTCTTT. This gives the protein CASSRGHRTEAFF.